The 10 T cell receptor beta chains below were found in one sample sequenced in a study of CD8 T cells in Susac syndrome. An input of about 0.45 to 1 ug of RNA was subjected to reverse transcription using random hexamers. TCRdb ran MiXCR on the immunoSEQ multiplex PCR reads and lists one entry per CDR3 protein. This table holds around 200,000 distinct CDR3 sequences, roughly 94% found once. Source material: CD8+ T cells from PBMCs. These receptors were collected from a human donor with Susac syndrome.

V is TRBV30 and J is TRBJ2-7; unclear D gene. The germline V gene encodes CDR1 GTSNPN and CDR2 SVGIG (reference sequence). Trimming took off 0 bases at V and 0 bases at J, with 9 bases between the two ends. This CDR3 is built from 14 residues. The CDR3 nucleotides read TGTGCCTGGAGTGTATTCGGCGGCTCCTACGAGCAGTACTTC. It translates to CAWSVFGGSYEQYF.

The V and J genes are TRBV27 and TRBJ1-5, with D perhaps matching TRBD1 (6 bases). V lost 4 bases to trimming and J lost 4 bases, with 14 bases between them. CDR3 length: 15 amino acids. The V gene's germline CDR1 is MNHEY and CDR2 SMNVEV (reference sequence). In DNA form, the CDR3 reads TGTGCCAGCAGTTACTCGGGGGCGCGTAATCAGCCCCAGCATTTT. As protein: CASSYSGARNQPQHF.

The chain couples TRBV16 to TRBJ2-7; possible D gene TRBD2, 5 bases. The length of the CDR3 is 16 residues. Germline CDR1 is KGHSY and CDR2 is FQNENV. Trimming cost V 0 bases and J 4 bases, with 16 bases left between them. Written as DNA, the CDR3 is TGTGCCAGCAGCCAATCTACAACTAGATCTCTGTACGAGCAGTACTTC. Translated, it gives CASSQSTTRSLYEQYF.

The V and J genes are TRBV20-1 and TRBJ1-5; D gene unclear. CDR1 is DFQATT, CDR2 SNEGSKA, per germline (reference sequence). The CDR3 spans 16 residues. V was clipped by 0 bases and J by 0 bases, with 12 bases between them. CDR3 DNA: TGCAGTGCTAGAGAATGGAGGGCGAGTAGCAATCAGCCCCAGCATTTT. Its translation is CSAREWRASSNQPQHF.

The chain joins TRBV20-1 to TRBJ1-2; 9 bases agree with TRBD1. V lost 6 bases, J lost 4 bases, and 9 bases stayed unmatched. This CDR3 has 14 residues. Per the germline V gene, CDR1 is DFQATT and CDR2 is SNEGSKA (reference sequence). CDR3 sequence reads: CSAIDRGVFYGYTF. The CDR3 DNA sequence: TGCAGTGCCATCGACAGGGGGGTTTTCTATGGCTACACCTTC.

This clonotype was seen just once. The genes are TRBV4-2 and TRBJ1-1; the D gene is possibly TRBD1 (5 bases). The CDR3 has 15 amino acids. Per the germline V gene, CDR1 is LGHNA and CDR2 is YNFKEQ. Trimming pared 0 bases from V and 0 bases from J, leaving 8 bases between. CDR3 bases: TGTGCCAGCAGCCAAGAGACGGGGCTGAACACTGAAGCTTTCTTT. Translation: CASSQETGLNTEAFF.

The chain links TRBV7-9 to TRBJ2-5; 8 bases line up with TRBD1. The junction had 5 bases not matched to a gene; V was cut back by 2 bases and J by 3 bases. From germline, CDR1 is SEHNR and CDR2 FQNEAQ (reference sequence). The CDR3 totals 15 residues. The CDR3 DNA reads as TGTGCCAGCAGCTTACCGAGACAGGGGAAAGAGACCCAGTACTTC. This translates into CASSLPRQGKETQYF.

The chain joins TRBV20-1 to TRBJ2-1; D is ambiguous. This CDR3 is 11 amino acids long. The V gene lost 5 bases and the J gene lost 7 bases, with 9 bases spanning the gap. Germline lookup yields CDR1 DFQATT and CDR2 SNEGSKA (reference sequence). The CDR3 DNA is TGCAGTGCTCCTACACGGAATGAGCAGTTCTTC. Translating it yields CSAPTRNEQFF.

V gene TRBV13 combines with J gene TRBJ2-1; 8 bases agree with TRBD2. Germline CDR1 PRHDT, CDR2 FYEKMQ (reference sequence). With V trimmed by 7 bases and J by 1 base, 6 bases remained unmatched. The CDR3 length is 15 residues. The CDR3: CASNSRGGSYNEQFF. In DNA form, the CDR3 reads TGTGCCAGCAACTCTCGGGGGGGTTCCTACAATGAGCAGTTCTTC.

V and J are TRBV11-2 and TRBJ1-1; D is uncertain. The CDR3 totals 13 residues. Trimming pared 2 bases from V and 7 bases from J, leaving 11 bases between. Germline-derived CDR1 and CDR2 are SGHAT and FQNNGV. The CDR3 nucleotides are TGTGCCAGCAGCTTATTAAGAGGCAGTGAAGCTTTCTTT. Translation gives CASSLLRGSEAFF.